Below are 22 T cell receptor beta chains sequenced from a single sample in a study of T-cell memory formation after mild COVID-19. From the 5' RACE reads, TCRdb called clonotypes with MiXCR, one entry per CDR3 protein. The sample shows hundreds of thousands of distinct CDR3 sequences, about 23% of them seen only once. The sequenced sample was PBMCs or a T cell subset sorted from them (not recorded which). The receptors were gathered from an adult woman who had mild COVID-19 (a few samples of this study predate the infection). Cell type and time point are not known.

In DNA form, the CDR3 reads TGTGCCACCAGCAGAGACAGGGGCGAGGAGACCCAGTACTTC. Translation gives CATSRDRGEETQYF. The chain employs TRBV15 and TRBJ2-5; D might be TRBD1 (6 bases). CDR1 and CDR2 from the germline V gene are LNHNV and YYDKDF (reference sequence). This CDR3 spans 14 amino acids. Deletions cut 0 bases from V and 5 bases from J, with 10 bases between.

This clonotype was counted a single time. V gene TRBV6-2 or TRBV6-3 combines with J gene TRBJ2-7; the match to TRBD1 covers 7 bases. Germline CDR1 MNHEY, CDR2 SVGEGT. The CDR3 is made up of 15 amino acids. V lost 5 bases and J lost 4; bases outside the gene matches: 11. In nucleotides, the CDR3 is TGTGCCAGCAGTAAATACTCCGGGACAGTATACGAGCAGTACGTC. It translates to CASSKYSGTVYEQYV.

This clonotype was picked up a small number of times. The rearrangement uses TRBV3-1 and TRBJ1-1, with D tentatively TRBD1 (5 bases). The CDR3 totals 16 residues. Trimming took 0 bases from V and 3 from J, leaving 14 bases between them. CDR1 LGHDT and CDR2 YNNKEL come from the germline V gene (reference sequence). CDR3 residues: CASSQDTEGRDTEAFF. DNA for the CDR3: TGTGCCAGCAGCCAAGATACCGAGGGGCGGGACACTGAAGCTTTCTTT.

Written as DNA, the CDR3 is TGTGCCAGCAGTCCCCAGGAGGCCTCCTACGAGCAGTACTTC. It translates to CASSPQEASYEQYF. The chain has TRBV12-3 or TRBV12-4 and TRBJ2-7, with D perhaps TRBD2 (5 bases). Deletions cut 5 bases from V and 0 bases from J, with 11 bases between. The CDR3 runs to 14 residues.

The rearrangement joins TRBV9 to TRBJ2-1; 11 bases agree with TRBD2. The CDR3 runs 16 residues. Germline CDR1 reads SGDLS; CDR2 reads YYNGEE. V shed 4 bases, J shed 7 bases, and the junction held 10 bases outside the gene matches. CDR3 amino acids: CASSPFSGGARNEQFF. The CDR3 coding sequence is TGTGCCAGCAGCCCCTTTAGCGGGGGGGCACGAAATGAGCAGTTCTTC.

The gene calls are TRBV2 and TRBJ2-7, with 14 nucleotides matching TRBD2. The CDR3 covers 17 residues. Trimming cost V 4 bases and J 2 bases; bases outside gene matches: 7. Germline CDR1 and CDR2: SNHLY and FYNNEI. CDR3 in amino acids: CASSVRLAGGSAYEQYF. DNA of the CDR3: TGTGCCAGCAGTGTAAGACTAGCGGGGGGGAGCGCCTACGAGCAGTACTTC. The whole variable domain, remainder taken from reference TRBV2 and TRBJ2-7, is EPEVTQTPSHQVTQMGQEVILRCVPISNHLYFYWYRQILGQKVEFLVSFYNNEISEKSEIFDDQFSVERPDGSNFTLKIRSTKLEDSAMYFCASSVRLAGGSAYEQYFGPGTRLTVT.

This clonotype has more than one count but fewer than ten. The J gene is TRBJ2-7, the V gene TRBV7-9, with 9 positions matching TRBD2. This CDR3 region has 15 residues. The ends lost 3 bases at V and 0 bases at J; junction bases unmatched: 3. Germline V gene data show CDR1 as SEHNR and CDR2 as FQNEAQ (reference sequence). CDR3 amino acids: CASSFAGGSSYEQYF. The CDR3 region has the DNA TGTGCCAGCAGCTTCGCGGGGGGGAGCTCCTACGAGCAGTACTTC.

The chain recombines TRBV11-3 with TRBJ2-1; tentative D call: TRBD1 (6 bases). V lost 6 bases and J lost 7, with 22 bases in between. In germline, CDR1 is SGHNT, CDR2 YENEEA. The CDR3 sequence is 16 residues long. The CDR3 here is CASRLAEGQYWNEQFF. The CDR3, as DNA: TGTGCCAGCAGGCTAGCCGAAGGACAGTATTGGAATGAGCAGTTCTTC.

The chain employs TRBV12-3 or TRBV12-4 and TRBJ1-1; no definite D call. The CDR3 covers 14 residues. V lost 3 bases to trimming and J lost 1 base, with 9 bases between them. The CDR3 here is CASSLYGQNTEAFF. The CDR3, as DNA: TGTGCCAGCAGTTTGTACGGTCAGAACACTGAAGCTTTCTTT.

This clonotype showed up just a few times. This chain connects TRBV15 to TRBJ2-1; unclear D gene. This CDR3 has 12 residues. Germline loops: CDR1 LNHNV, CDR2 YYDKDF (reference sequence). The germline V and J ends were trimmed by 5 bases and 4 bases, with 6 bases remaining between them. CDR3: CATSSRYNEQFF. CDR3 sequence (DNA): TGTGCCACCAGCTCACGGTACAATGAGCAGTTCTTC.

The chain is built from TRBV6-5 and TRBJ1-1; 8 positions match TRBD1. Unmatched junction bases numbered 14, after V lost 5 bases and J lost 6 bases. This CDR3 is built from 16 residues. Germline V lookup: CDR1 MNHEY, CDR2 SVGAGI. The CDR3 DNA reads TGTGCCAGCAGTCTGGGACAGGATCAAGTTAGATCTGAAGCTTTCTTT. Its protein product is CASSLGQDQVRSEAFF.

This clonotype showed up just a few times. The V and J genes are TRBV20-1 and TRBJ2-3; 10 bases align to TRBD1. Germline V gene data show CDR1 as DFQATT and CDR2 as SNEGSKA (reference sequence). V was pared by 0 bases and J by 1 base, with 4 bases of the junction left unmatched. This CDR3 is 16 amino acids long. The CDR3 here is CSARDRDRGGTDTQYF. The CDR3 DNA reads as TGCAGTGCTAGAGATAGGGACAGGGGTGGCACAGATACGCAGTATTTT.

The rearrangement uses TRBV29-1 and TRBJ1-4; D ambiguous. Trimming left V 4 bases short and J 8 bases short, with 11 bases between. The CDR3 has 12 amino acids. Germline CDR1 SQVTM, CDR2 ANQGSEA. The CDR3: CSVGYSEEKLFF. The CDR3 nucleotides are TGCAGCGTTGGATACTCGGAGGAAAAACTGTTTTTT.

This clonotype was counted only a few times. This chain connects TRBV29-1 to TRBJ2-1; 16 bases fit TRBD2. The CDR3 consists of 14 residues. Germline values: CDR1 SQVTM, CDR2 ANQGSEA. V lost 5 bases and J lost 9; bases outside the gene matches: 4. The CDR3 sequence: CSVRGLAGGGEQFF. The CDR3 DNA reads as TGCAGCGTTAGGGGACTAGCGGGAGGGGGTGAGCAGTTCTTC.

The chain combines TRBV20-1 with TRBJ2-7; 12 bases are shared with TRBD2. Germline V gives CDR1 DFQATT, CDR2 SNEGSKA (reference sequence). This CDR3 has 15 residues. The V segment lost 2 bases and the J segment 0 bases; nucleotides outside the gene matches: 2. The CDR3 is CSARRTSGISYEQYF. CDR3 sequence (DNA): TGCAGTGCTAGACGGACTAGCGGGATCTCCTACGAGCAGTACTTC.

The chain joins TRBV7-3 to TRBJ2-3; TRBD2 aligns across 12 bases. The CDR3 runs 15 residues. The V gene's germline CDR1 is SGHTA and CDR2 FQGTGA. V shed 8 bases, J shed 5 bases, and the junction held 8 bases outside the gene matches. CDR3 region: CASATSGGLEDTQYF. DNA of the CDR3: TGTGCCAGCGCGACTAGCGGGGGCCTGGAAGATACGCAGTATTTT.

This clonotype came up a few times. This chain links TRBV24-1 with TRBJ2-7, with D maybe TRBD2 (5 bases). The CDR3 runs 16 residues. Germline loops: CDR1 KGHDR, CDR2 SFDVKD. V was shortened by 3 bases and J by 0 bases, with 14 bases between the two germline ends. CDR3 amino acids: CATSDRKAGSSYEQYF. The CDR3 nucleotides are TGTGCCACCAGTGATCGCAAGGCTGGGAGCTCCTACGAGCAGTACTTC.

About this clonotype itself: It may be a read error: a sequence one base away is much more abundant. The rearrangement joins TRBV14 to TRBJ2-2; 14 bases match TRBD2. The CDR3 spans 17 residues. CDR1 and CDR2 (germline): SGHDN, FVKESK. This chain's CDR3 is CASSHPGLAGDTGQLFF. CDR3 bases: TGTGCCAGCAGCCACCCGGGACTAGCGGGAGACACCGGGCAGCTGTTTTTT. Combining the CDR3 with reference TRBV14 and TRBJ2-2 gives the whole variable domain EAGVTQFPSHSVIEKGQTVTLRCDPISGHDNLYWYRRVMGKEIKFLLHFVKESKQDESGMPNNRFLAERTGGTYSTLKVQPAELEDSGVYFCASSHPGLAGDTGQLFFGEGSRLTVL.

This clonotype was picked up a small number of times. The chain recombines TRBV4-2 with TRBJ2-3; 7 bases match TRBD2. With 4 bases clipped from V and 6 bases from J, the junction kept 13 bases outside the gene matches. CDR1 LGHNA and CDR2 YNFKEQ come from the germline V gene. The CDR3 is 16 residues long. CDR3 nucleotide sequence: TGTGCCAGCAGCCTAACCAGCGGGGTACTCGTGGATACGCAGTATTTT. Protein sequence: CASSLTSGVLVDTQYF.

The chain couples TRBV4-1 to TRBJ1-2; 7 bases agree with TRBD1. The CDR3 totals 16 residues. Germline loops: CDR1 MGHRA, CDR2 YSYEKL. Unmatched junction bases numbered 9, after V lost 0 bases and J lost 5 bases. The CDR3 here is CASSQDNFDREYGYTF. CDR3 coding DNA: TGCGCCAGCAGCCAAGATAATTTTGACAGGGAATATGGCTACACCTTC.

The CDR3 protein is CAWATVLGSFDYEQYF. CDR3 nucleotides: TGTGCCTGGGCTACTGTTCTCGGGAGTTTCGACTACGAGCAGTACTTC. J is TRBJ2-7 and V is TRBV30, with a tentative D call TRBD2 (6 bases). Germline loops: CDR1 GTSNPN, CDR2 SVGIG (reference sequence). Trimming took 5 bases from V and 3 from J, leaving 23 bases between them. The CDR3 has 16 amino acids.

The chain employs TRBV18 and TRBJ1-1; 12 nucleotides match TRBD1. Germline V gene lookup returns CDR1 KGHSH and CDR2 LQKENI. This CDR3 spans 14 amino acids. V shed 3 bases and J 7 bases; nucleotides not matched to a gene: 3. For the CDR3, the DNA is TGTGCCAGCTCACCGGGACAGGGGGCCTTTGAAGCTTTCTTT. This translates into CASSPGQGAFEAFF.